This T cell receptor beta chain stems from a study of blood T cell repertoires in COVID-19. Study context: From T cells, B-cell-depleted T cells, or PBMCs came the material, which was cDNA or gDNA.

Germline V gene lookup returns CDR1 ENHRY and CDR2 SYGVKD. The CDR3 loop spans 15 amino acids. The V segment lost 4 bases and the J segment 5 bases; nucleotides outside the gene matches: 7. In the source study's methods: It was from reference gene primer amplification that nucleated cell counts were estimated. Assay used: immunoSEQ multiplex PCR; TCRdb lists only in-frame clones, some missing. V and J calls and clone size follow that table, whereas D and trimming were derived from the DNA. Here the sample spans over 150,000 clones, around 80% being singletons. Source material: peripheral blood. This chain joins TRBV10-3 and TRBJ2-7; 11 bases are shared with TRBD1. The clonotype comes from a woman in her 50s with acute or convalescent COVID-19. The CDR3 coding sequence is TGTGCCATCAGTGGCGGACAGGGGGCTAGGGACGAGCAGTACTTC. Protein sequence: CAISGGQGARDEQYF.